A selection of T cell receptor beta chains follows, all from one sample in a study of chemoradiotherapy in HPV16-positive cancers. Repertoires were generated with immunoSEQ multiplex PCR, while TCRdb's copy carries only in-frame clones and drops some. Among about 14,000 clones, approximately 89% were seen once, and the ten largest hold approximately 4.5%. This material consisted of tumor tissue, taken from a patient who underwent chemoradiotherapy. All receptors derive from a human donor with HPV-associated anogenital cancer. CDR3s leave out the opening cysteine and the closing phenylalanine or tryptophan. The D gene is left open where the match is weak. Rows may omit the clone size; those that give it use once, few, many or a size class.

V gene: TRBV4-2
D gene: TRBD1
clone size: NA
CDR3 protein: ASSITTGGSSGNTIY

V gene: TRBV7-9
D gene: TRBD2
clone size: NA
CDR3 protein: ASSLGGGPSDEQF

V gene: TRBV4-3
D gene: NA
clone size: NA
CDR3 protein: ASSQDGAGDTQY

V gene: TRBV19
D gene: NA
clone size: few
CDR3 protein: ASSISQEVGTEAF

V gene: TRBV6-1
D gene: NA
clone size: NA
CDR3 protein: ASSEGALNEQF

V gene: TRBV7-8
D gene: TRBD2
clone size: NA
CDR3 protein: ASSPTAGGFRNEQF

V gene: TRBV7-2
D gene: TRBD1
clone size: NA
CDR3 protein: ASSLDRGLQPQH

V gene: TRBV7-2
D gene: NA
clone size: NA
CDR3 protein: ASSSTDTQY

V gene: TRBV19
D gene: NA
clone size: NA
CDR3 protein: ASSMGSGKTQY

V gene: TRBV5-6
D gene: NA
clone size: NA
CDR3 protein: ASSLVGDGYT

V gene: TRBV30
D gene: NA
clone size: once
CDR3 protein: AWSVTGVGEKLF